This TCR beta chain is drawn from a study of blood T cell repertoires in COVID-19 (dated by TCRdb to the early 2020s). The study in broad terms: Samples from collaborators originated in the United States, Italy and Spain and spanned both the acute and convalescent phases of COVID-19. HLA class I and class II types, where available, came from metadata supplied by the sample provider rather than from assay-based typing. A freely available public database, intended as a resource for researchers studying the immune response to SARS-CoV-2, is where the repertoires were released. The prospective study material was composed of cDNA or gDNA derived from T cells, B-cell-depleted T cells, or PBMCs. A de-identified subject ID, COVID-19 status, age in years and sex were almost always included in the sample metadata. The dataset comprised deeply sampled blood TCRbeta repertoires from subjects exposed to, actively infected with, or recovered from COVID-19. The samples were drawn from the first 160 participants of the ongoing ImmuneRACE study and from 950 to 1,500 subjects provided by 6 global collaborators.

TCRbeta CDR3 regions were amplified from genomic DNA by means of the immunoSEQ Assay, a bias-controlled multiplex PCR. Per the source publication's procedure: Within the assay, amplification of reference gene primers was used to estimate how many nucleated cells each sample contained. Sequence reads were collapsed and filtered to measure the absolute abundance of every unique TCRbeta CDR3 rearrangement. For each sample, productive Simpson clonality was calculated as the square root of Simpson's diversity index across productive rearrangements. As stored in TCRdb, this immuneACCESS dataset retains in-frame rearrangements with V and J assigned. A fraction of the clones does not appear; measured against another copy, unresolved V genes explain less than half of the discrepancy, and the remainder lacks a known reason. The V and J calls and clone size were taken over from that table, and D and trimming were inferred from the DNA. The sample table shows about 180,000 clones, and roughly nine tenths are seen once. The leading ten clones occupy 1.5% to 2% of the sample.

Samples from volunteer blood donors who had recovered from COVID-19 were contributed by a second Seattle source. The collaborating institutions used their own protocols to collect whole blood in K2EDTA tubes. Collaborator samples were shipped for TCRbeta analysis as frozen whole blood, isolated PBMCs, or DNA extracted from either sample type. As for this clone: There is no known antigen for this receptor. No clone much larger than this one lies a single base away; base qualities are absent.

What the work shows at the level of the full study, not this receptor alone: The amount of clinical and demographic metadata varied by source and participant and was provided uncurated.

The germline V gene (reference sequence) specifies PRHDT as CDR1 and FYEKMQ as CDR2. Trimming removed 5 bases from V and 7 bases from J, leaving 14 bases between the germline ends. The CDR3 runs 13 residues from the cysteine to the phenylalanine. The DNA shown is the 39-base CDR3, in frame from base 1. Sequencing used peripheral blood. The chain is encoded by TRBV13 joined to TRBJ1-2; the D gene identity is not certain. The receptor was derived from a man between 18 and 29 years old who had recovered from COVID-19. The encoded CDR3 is CASSLTKTGGYTF. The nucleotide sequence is TGTGCCAGCAGCCTAACCAAAACGGGTGGCTACACCTTC.